One T cell receptor beta chain is described in this entry. Execution of the assay was at deep level. Sorted subsets were amplified in replicate PCRs using around 200 ng DNA, 32,000 or so T cell genomes. The method was immunoSEQ multiplex PCR; TCRdb's version includes in-frame clones alone and lacks a portion of them. The sample carries nearly 600,000 clones, just under 97% recorded once. CD45RO-negative cells were positively selected for CCR7, leaving out terminally differentiated effector memory CD45RA+ cells. Germline V gene data show CDR1 as KGHSH and CDR2 as LQKENI. Trimming took off 4 bases at V and 11 bases at J, with 15 bases between the two ends. The CDR3 is made up of 12 amino acids. This entry belongs to a study of shared clonotypes between healthy human individuals. Looking at the study overall: Each donor contributed plates that comprised three CD4 naive, three CD4 memory, two CD8 naive and one CD8 memory.

The chain has TRBV18 and TRBJ2-7; D is tentatively TRBD1 or TRBD2 (5 bases each). Sample: naive CD8+ T cells sorted from blood. The sequence derives from a woman in her twenties or thirties in good health. CDR3 bases: TGTGCCAGCTCACAGGGACCTCTCGGCGAGTACTTC. Translating it yields CASSQGPLGEYF. Full variable domain (rest looked up from reference TRBV18 and TRBJ2-7): NAGVMQNPRHLVRRRGQEARLRCSPMKGHSHVYWYRQLPEEGLKFMVYLQKENIIDESGMPKERFSAEFPKEGPSILRIQQVVRGDSAAYFCASSQGPLGEYFGPGTRLTVT.